The 27 T cell receptor delta chains below all came from one sample that was sequenced in a study of Vδ1+ human thymocytes. These receptors lack a known antigen. Sequences come from RNA converted to cDNA by reverse transcription. The CDR3 regions were amplified by multiplex PCR from V-gene primers to a constant-region primer. TCRdb used CATT to re-call clones from the multiplex PCR reads. The sample has about 73,000 delta-chain clones; around 34% are singletons. Study-wide findings and caveats: Thymic TRG and TRD repertoires appeared highly polyclonal, with Gaussian CDR3 length distributions.

Sequenced material: Vdelta1+ gamma-delta thymocytes from the thymus. This sample's subset: FACS-sorted CD3+ TCRalphabeta- TCRVdelta1+ TCRVdelta2- thymocytes. These TCRs come from a boy under two years old who had congenital heart surgery.

This clone turned up a few times. The chain couples TRDV1 to TRDJ1; 13 positions agree with TRDD3. Germline V gene lookup returns CDR1 TSWWSYY and CDR2 QGS. This CDR3 has 25 amino acids. Trimming took 2 bases from V and 3 from J; bases not matched to a gene: 30. In DNA form, the CDR3 reads TGTGCTCTTGGGGAATACAAGACCTTTATGACCCGGACTGGGGGATACGCTACGAGCGCCGATAAACTCATCTTT. This gives the protein CALGEYKTFMTRTGGYATSADKLIF.

This chain uses TRDV1 with TRDJ1; TRDD3 aligns across 7 bases. With V trimmed by 0 bases and J by 0 bases, 16 bases remained unmatched. Germline CDR1 and CDR2: TSWWSYY and QGS. The CDR3 totals 20 residues. The CDR3 sequence: CALGELPPTGLGVYTDKLIF. The CDR3 DNA is TGTGCTCTTGGGGAACTTCCCCCTACTGGGCTGGGGGTTTACACCGATAAACTCATCTTT.

The chain couples TRDV1 to TRDJ1; 7 nucleotides match TRDD2. The CDR3 contains 20 residues. CDR1 is TSWWSYY, CDR2 QGS, per germline. Losses at the gene ends were 1 base for V and 0 bases for J; bases not matched to a gene: 17. For the CDR3, the DNA is TGTGCTCTTGGGGAACCCCTTCTTTCCTACGGTGGGAGATACACCGATAAACTCATCTTT. Translating gives CALGEPLLSYGGRYTDKLIF.

V gene TRDV1 combines with J gene TRDJ1, with 8 bases identical to TRDD3. This CDR3 comprises 18 residues. Per germline, CDR1 TSWWSYY and CDR2 QGS. Trimming at V came to 0 bases and at J to 1 base, leaving 10 bases not matched to a gene. The DNA of the CDR3 is TGTGCTCTTGGGGAACTAGAGTCCCGTACTGGGGGCACCGATAAACTCATCTTT. This encodes CALGELESRTGGTDKLIF.

The rearrangement joins TRDV3 to TRDJ1, with 11 bases lining up with TRDD3. The germline V gene has CDR1 TVYSNPD and CDR2 GDNSRS (reference sequence). The CDR3 runs 19 residues. The ends lost 1 base at V and 1 base at J; junction bases unmatched: 17. CDR3 sequence: CAFISSYVFLGDTTDKLIF. CDR3 DNA sequence: TGTGCCTTTATATCTTCCTACGTTTTCCTGGGGGATACCACCGATAAACTCATCTTT.

The chain combines TRDV1 with TRDJ1; TRDD3 aligns across 13 bases. V shed 3 bases and J 0 bases; nucleotides not matched to a gene: 7. Germline loops: CDR1 TSWWSYY, CDR2 QGS. The length of the CDR3 is 18 residues. CDR3 in amino acids: CALGDTTGGYDNTDKLIF. The CDR3 DNA reads TGTGCTCTTGGGGATACAACTGGGGGATACGACAACACCGATAAACTCATCTTT.

This chain connects TRDV1 to TRDJ1; D tentatively fits TRDD2 or TRDD3 (6 bases each). CDR1 and CDR2 (germline): TSWWSYY, QGS. V was pared by 3 bases and J by 0 bases, with 20 bases between. The CDR3 totals 18 residues. The CDR3 reads CALGEWGAFQGYTDKLIF. The CDR3 nucleotides read TGTGCTCTTGGGGAGTGGGGGGCCTTCCAAGGATACACCGATAAACTCATCTTT.

The chain uses TRDV1 and TRDJ1; TRDD2 might be the D (9 bases). The CDR3 contains 21 residues. Germline values: CDR1 TSWWSYY, CDR2 QGS. The ends were cut back, 2 bases at V and 1 base at J, with 29 bases in the middle. The CDR3 nucleotides read TGTGCTCTTGGGGAATACCTTCCTACATGGGGGATTAGGATGCGCACCGATAAACTCATCTTT. It encodes CALGEYLPTWGIRMRTDKLIF.

This clone was observed a handful of times. This chain links TRDV1 with TRDJ1; TRDD3 matches 13 bases. Germline V CDR1 and CDR2: TSWWSYY, QGS. This CDR3 is 20 amino acids long. V shed 3 bases, J shed 0 bases, and the junction held 13 bases outside the gene matches. CDR3 nucleotides: TGTGCTCTTGGGGATGTCCTACTGGGGGATACGCAGACGTACACCGATAAACTCATCTTT. Translating gives CALGDVLLGDTQTYTDKLIF.

This chain joins TRDV1 and TRDJ1, with 9 bases identical to TRDD2. CDR1 and CDR2 (germline): TSWWSYY, QGS. V trimming: 1 base; J trimming: 0 bases; junction bases outside the gene matches: 27. The CDR3 has 24 amino acids. For the CDR3, the DNA is TGTGCTCTTGGGGAACCTGAGGCCTTCCTACGGAGTGACCCCTTGGGGTGGTACACCGATAAACTCATCTTT. This codes for CALGEPEAFLRSDPLGWYTDKLIF.

The rearrangement joins TRDV1 to TRDJ1, with 8 positions matching TRDD3. Germline V lookup: CDR1 TSWWSYY, CDR2 QGS. CDR3 length equals 19 residues. V gave up 1 base and J gave up 0 bases; unmatched junction bases: 13. The DNA of the CDR3 is TGTGCTCTTGGGGAACCGTGCCTGGGGGACCATTTGTACACCGATAAACTCATCTTT. Its translation is CALGEPCLGDHLYTDKLIF.

Comment on this clone: This CDR3 is also generated by other DNA sequences in the sample. V usage is TRDV1 and J usage is TRDJ2; 13 nucleotides align to TRDD3. Germline CDR1 reads TSWWSYY; CDR2 reads QGS. The CDR3 loop spans 21 amino acids. DNA for the CDR3: TGTGCCCTCACGATACCTCCAAGCCCCGTACTGGGGGATACGGTGACAGCACAACTCTTCTTT. Its protein product is CALTIPPSPVLGDTVTAQLFF.

As regards this clone: The same CDR3 also results from other DNA sequences found in this sample. V gene TRDV1 combines with J gene TRDJ1, with D perhaps TRDD2 (9 bases). Trimming took 5 bases from V and 2 from J, leaving 33 bases between them. This CDR3 is 21 amino acids long. Germline V gene data show CDR1 as TSWWSYY and CDR2 as QGS. CDR3 loop: CALGKGPGLPTLLGGTDKLIF. For the CDR3, the DNA is TGTGCTCTTGGGAAGGGACCCGGCCTTCCTACCCTACTGGGGGGTACCGATAAACTCATCTTT.

The V call is TRDV1, the J call TRDJ1; a possible D gene is TRDD3 (7 bases). The germline CDR1 and CDR2 sequences are TSWWSYY and QGS. V lost 5 bases to trimming and J lost 0 bases, with 34 bases between them. The CDR3 is made up of 22 amino acids. The CDR3 DNA is TGTGCTCTTGGGTCTCACTTTCCTAAGAGTTCCTGGGGGTCCCAGTACACCGATAAACTCATCTTT. Amino acids: CALGSHFPKSSWGSQYTDKLIF.

The chain combines TRDV1 with TRDJ1; 10 positions agree with TRDD3. This CDR3 is built from 21 residues. Per germline, CDR1 TSWWSYY and CDR2 QGS. V gave up 1 base and J gave up 3 bases; unmatched junction bases: 20. CDR3 region: CALGEPIRGYWGIVNADKLIF. CDR3 coding DNA: TGTGCTCTTGGGGAACCGATTAGGGGTTACTGGGGGATTGTCAATGCCGATAAACTCATCTTT.

This sequence joins TRDV1 and TRDJ1; 11 positions match TRDD3. The CDR3 spans 21 residues. V shed 0 bases, J shed 0 bases, and the junction held 15 bases outside the gene matches. Germline lookup yields CDR1 TSWWSYY and CDR2 QGS. CDR3 bases: TGTGCTCTTGGGGAACTAAAGCTGGGGGATACATTAGTCAAGTACACCGATAAACTCATCTTT. It is translated as CALGELKLGDTLVKYTDKLIF.

This clone was picked up one time. A read error may account for a junction end that differs from germline. The chain employs TRDV1 and TRDJ1; D not certain. The CDR3 consists of 14 residues. Germline V gene sequence: CDR1 TSWWSYY, CDR2 QGS. The DNA of the CDR3 is TGTGCTCTTGGGGATACCCTCGGTGGCGATCAACTCATCTTT. It translates to CALGDTLGGDQLIF.

This clone was counted between two and nine times. Other DNA sequences in the sample encode the same CDR3. The chain has TRDV1 and TRDJ1; 7 nucleotides match TRDD3. This CDR3 contains 19 residues. Unmatched junction bases numbered 15, after V lost 1 base and J lost 1 base. Germline lookup yields CDR1 TSWWSYY and CDR2 QGS. CDR3 sequence (DNA): TGTGCTCTTGGGGAACCCCCCCCGACGGGGATATCGGGCACCGATAAACTCATCTTT. This translates into CALGEPPPTGISGTDKLIF.

This clone was seen a few times. J is TRDJ1 and V is TRDV1; TRDD3 matches 7 bases. CDR1 is TSWWSYY and CDR2 is QGS in the germline V gene. Trimming removed 0 bases from V and 0 bases from J; junction bases left unmatched: 22. This CDR3 has 22 amino acids. In DNA, the CDR3 is TGTGCTCTTGGGGAACTAAGACCTACCACGCCCAAACTGGGGAGGTACACCGATAAACTCATCTTT. Translation: CALGELRPTTPKLGRYTDKLIF.

This clone was counted between two and nine times. The chain is built from TRDV1 and TRDJ1; TRDD3 agrees at 8 bases. The CDR3 contains 18 residues. CDR1 TSWWSYY and CDR2 QGS come from the germline V gene. The V segment lost 2 bases and the J segment 0 bases; nucleotides outside the gene matches: 11. CDR3 residues: CALGEGNGGSPYTDKLIF. The CDR3 DNA reads as TGTGCTCTTGGGGAAGGTAATGGGGGATCCCCGTACACCGATAAACTCATCTTT.

This chain uses TRDV1 with TRDJ1; no reliable D call. Germline CDR1 is TSWWSYY and CDR2 is QGS. V lost 2 bases and J lost 0, with 10 bases in between. CDR3 length: 15 residues. CDR3 nucleotide sequence: TGTGCTCTTGGGGAATCGCCTCCTCACACCGATAAACTCATCTTT. The encoded protein is CALGESPPHTDKLIF.

This clone was detected once. The chain links TRDV1 to TRDJ1, with TRDD3 identical over 10 bases. This CDR3 spans 20 amino acids. V lost 4 bases, J lost 7 bases, and 24 bases stayed unmatched. Germline CDR1 reads TSWWSYY; CDR2 reads QGS. The CDR3, as DNA: TGTGCTCTTGGGGCCCGCCTGTACTTTCCCCCGTACTGGGGGATGATTAAACTCATCTTT. Translating gives CALGARLYFPPYWGMIKLIF.

This sequence joins TRDV1 and TRDJ1; 13 bases align to TRDD3. Germline V gene data show CDR1 as TSWWSYY and CDR2 as QGS. There are 23 residues in the CDR3. V lost 1 base and J lost 0; bases outside the gene matches: 20. The CDR3 here is CALGEPSRILLGDTRTNTDKLIF. CDR3 nucleotides: TGTGCTCTTGGGGAACCGTCTCGAATATTACTGGGGGATACGCGAACCAACACCGATAAACTCATCTTT.

V and J are TRDV1 and TRDJ1, with TRDD3 matching 13 bases. Germline V gene sequence: CDR1 TSWWSYY, CDR2 QGS. V dropped 4 bases and J dropped 2; count of bases not matched to a gene: 22. The CDR3 is 22 amino acids. In DNA, the CDR3 is TGTGCTCTTGGGGCGAACAGCCGCTCCATTGTACTGGGGGATACGCCTACCGATAAACTCATCTTT. Residues: CALGANSRSIVLGDTPTDKLIF.

Remarks on this clone: A junction boundary mismatches the germline segment, possibly from a read error. This chain uses TRDV3 with TRDJ1, with a weak D call TRDD3 (5 bases). The CDR3 sequence is 11 residues long. CDR1 and CDR2 (germline): TVYSNPD, GDNSRS (reference sequence). CDR3 amino acids: CAFGMDDKPIF. For the CDR3, the DNA is TGTGCCTTTGGGATGGACGATAAACCCATCTTT.

This clone has only a few counts. This chain uses TRDV1 with TRDJ1; either TRDD2 or TRDD3 may fit D (9 bases each). This CDR3 contains 21 residues. Germline CDR1 and CDR2: TSWWSYY and QGS. With 5 bases removed from V and 0 bases from J, the gap between germline ends came to 31 bases. The CDR3, as DNA: TGTGCTCTTGGGAACACGGCCTTCCTACAACTGGGGGACTCGTACACCGATAAACTCATCTTT. This translates into CALGNTAFLQLGDSYTDKLIF.

There are a few counts of this clone. One end of the junction fails to match germline, which may point to a read error. This same CDR3 is encoded by further DNA sequences in the sample. The chain joins TRDV1 to TRDJ1; D may be TRDD2 (5 bases). CDR3 length: 13 amino acids. In germline, CDR1 is TSWWSYY, CDR2 QGS. CDR3 region: CALGAVPFDKLIF. CDR3 sequence (DNA): TGTGCTCTTGGGGCCGTTCCCTTCGATAAGCTCATCTTT.